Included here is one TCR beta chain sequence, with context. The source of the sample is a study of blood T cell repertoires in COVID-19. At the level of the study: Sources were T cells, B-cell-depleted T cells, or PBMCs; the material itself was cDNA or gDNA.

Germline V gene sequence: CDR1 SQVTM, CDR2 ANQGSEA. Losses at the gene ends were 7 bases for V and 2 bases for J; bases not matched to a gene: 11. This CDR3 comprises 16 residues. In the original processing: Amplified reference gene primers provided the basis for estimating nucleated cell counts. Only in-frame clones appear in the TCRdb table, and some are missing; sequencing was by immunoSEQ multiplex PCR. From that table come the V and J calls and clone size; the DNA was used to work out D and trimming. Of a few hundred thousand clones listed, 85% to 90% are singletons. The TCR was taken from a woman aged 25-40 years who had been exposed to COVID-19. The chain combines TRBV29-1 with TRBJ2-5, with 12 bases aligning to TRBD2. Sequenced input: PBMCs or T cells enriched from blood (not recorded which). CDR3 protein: CSAAGASGRVQETQYF. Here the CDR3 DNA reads TGCAGCGCAGCGGGGGCTAGCGGGAGGGTACAAGAGACCCAGTACTTC.